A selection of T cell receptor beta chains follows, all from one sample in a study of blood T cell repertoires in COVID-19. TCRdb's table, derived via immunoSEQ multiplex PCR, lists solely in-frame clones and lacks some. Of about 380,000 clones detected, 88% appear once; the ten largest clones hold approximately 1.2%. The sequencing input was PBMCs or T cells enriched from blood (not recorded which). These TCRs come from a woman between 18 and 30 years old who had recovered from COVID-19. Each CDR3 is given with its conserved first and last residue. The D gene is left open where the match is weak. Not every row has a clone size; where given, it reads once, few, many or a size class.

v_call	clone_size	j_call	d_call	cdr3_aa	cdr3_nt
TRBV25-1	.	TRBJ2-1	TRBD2	CASSEPSGGNYNEQFF	TGTGCCAGCAGTGAACCCAGCGGGGGGAACTACAATGAGCAGTTCTTC
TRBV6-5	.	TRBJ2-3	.	CASSWGPGDTTDTQYF	TGTGCCAGCAGTTGGGGGCCGGGTGACACCACAGATACGCAGTATTTT
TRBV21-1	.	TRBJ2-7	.	CALPPTRKGTAIPIPVYEQYF	TGTGCCTTACCTCCGACCCGCAAGGGGACAGCCATTCCAATTCCGGTCTACGAGCAGTACTTC
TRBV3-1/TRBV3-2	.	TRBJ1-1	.	CASSQVSENTEAFF	TGTGCCAGCAGCCAAGTGTCAGAGAACACTGAAGCTTTCTTT
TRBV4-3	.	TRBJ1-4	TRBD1	CASSHEEGGQGEKLFF	TGCGCCAGCAGCCACGAGGAAGGGGGCCAGGGGGAAAAACTGTTTTTT
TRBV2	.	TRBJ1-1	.	CARASGSTEAFF	TGTGCCAGGGCCTCGGGGTCCACTGAAGCTTTCTTT
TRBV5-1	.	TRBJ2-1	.	CASSLRQYNEQFF	TGCGCCAGCAGCTTGAGACAGTACAATGAGCAGTTCTTC
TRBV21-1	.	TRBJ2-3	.	CASSKVNGTSGGPSTDTQYF	TGTGCCAGCAGCAAGGTTAACGGGACTAGCGGGGGCCCTAGCACAGATACGCAGTATTTT
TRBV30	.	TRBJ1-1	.	CAWSSGQNTEAFF	TGTGCCTGGAGTTCAGGGCAGAACACTGAAGCTTTCTTT
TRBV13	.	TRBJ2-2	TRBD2	CASSLGLAGDTGELFF	TGTGCCAGCAGCTTAGGTCTAGCGGGAGACACCGGGGAGCTGTTTTTT
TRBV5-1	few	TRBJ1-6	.	CASSREGGDNSPLHF	TGCGCCAGCAGCCGCGAGGGGGGGGACAATTCACCCCTCCACTTT
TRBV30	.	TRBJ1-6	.	CAWSWDTGPLGF	TGTGCCTGGAGTTGGGACACCGGGCCCCTCGGCTTT
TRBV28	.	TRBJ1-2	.	CASSLGWTEYGYTF	TGTGCCAGCAGTTTAGGCTGGACAGAGTATGGCTACACCTTC
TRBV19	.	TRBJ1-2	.	CASIQKGRDRNYGYTF	TGTGCCAGTATCCAAAAAGGTAGAGACAGGAACTATGGCTACACCTTC
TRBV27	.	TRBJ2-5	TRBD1	CASSRGQGGTQYF	TGTGCCAGCAGCCGAGGACAGGGAGGGACCCAGTACTTC
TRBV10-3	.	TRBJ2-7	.	CAISPGSLYEQYF	TGTGCCATCAGCCCGGGATCACTCTACGAGCAGTACTTC
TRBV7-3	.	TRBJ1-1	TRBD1	CASSFIGGRTEAFF	TGTGCCAGCAGCTTTATAGGGGGCCGGACTGAAGCTTTCTTT
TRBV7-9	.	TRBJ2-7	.	CASRSEGTYEQYF	TGTGCCAGCCGCAGCGAGGGAACCTACGAGCAGTACTTC
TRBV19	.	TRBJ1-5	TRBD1	CASTDRALSNQPQHF	TGTGCCAGTACCGACAGGGCGCTTAGCAATCAGCCCCAGCATTTT
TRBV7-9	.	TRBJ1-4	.	CASSPPPGANEKLFF	TGTGCCAGCAGTCCCCCCCCGGGGGCTAATGAAAAACTGTTTTTT
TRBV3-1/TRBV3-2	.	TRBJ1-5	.	CASSQAGGNQPQHF	TGTGCCAGCAGCCAAGCGGGGGGGAATCAGCCCCAGCATTTT
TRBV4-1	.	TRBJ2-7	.	CASSQDESWPGSYEQYF	TGCGCCAGCAGCCAGGATGAGAGCTGGCCGGGGAGCTACGAGCAGTACTTC
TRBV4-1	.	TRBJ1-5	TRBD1	CASSQLQGAHQPQHF	TGCGCCAGCAGCCAGTTACAGGGGGCGCACCAGCCCCAGCATTTT
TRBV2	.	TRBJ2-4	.	CASSEARQGKAKNIQYF	TGTGCCAGCAGTGAAGCGAGGCAGGGGAAAGCCAAAAACATTCAGTACTTC
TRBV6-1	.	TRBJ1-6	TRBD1	CASSDGTANSPLHF	TGTGCCAGCAGTGACGGGACAGCCAATTCACCCCTCCACTTT
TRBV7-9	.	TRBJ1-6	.	CASSPPSVNSPLHF	TGTGCCAGCAGCCCCCCCTCAGTGAATTCACCCCTCCACTTT
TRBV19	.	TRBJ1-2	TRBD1	CASSFRQGTEGYTF	TGTGCCAGTAGTTTCCGACAGGGGACAGAGGGCTACACCTTC
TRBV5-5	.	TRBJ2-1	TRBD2	CASSSGTSGGLNYNEQFF	TGTGCCAGCAGCTCCGGGACTAGCGGGGGGTTGAACTACAATGAGCAGTTCTTC
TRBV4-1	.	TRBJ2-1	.	CASSQGVSPFF	TGCGCCAGCAGCCAAGGGGTTAGCCCGTTCTTC
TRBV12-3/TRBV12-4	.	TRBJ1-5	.	CASSSTRGQPQHF	TGTGCCAGCAGTTCTACTCGTGGTCAGCCCCAGCATTTT
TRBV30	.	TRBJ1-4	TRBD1	CAWNSGQGAGKLFF	TGTGCCTGGAATTCGGGACAGGGGGCAGGAAAACTGTTTTTT
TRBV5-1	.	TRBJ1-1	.	CASSLDRTLNTEAFF	TGCGCCAGCAGCTTGGACCGAACATTGAACACTGAAGCTTTCTTT